One and the same sample provided the 14 T cell receptor beta chains below, sequenced in a study of T cells in tuberculosis. After thawing and overnight rest, PBMC were stained with GMM-loaded CD1B tetramer, viability dye and anti-CD3 for sorting. The CD1B tetramers carried C32 glucose monomycolate purified from Rhodococcus equi. Here immunoSEQ multiplex PCR was the method, and the copy in TCRdb shows in-frame clones only, minus some. The data contain nearly 60,000 clones, roughly 86% of them singletons. What was sequenced was CD1b-GMM tetramer-negative cells sorted from PBMCs. The receptor source for this set is an adult woman with latent tuberculosis.

The chain couples TRBV9 to TRBJ2-4; tentatively, D is TRBD1 (6 bases). CDR1 SGDLS and CDR2 YYNGEE come from the germline V gene. V gave up 4 bases and J gave up 9 bases, with 20 bases separating them. The CDR3 loop spans 15 amino acids. Written as DNA, the CDR3 is TGTGCCAGCAGCCCCCTCCTGGGGGCATTGGGCATTCAGTACTTC. Translating it yields CASSPLLGALGIQYF. The complete variable domain, with remaining parts taken from reference TRBV9 and TRBJ2-4, reads DSGVTQTPKHLITATGQRVTLRCSPRSGDLSVYWYQQSLDQGLQFLIQYYNGEERAKGNILERFSAQQFPDLHSELNLSSLELGDSALYFCASSPLLGALGIQYFGAGTRLSVL.

In this sample, this clone turned up a few times. The chain employs TRBV18 and TRBJ2-7, with 11 positions matching TRBD1. Unmatched junction bases numbered 1, after V lost 2 bases and J lost 7 bases. This CDR3 spans 13 amino acids. CDR1 is KGHSH and CDR2 is LQKENI in the germline V gene. The CDR3 DNA sequence: TGTGCCAGCTCACCAGGGACAGGGGGGGAGCAGTACTTC. Its translation: CASSPGTGGEQYF.

This chain connects TRBV11-2 to TRBJ1-2, with D possibly being TRBD1 (5 bases). In germline, CDR1 is SGHAT, CDR2 FQNNGV. The length of the CDR3 is 14 residues. Trimming left V 1 base short and J 11 bases short, with 17 bases between. The CDR3 is CASSLGPKQGWYTF. The DNA of the CDR3 is TGTGCCAGCAGCTTAGGCCCCAAGCAGGGTTGGTACACCTTC.

The chain uses TRBV5-1 and TRBJ2-1; no firm D call. The V end lost 0 bases, the J end lost 6 bases, and 7 bases lay between the germline ends. The germline gives CDR1 SGHRS, CDR2 YFSETQ. The CDR3 is 13 amino acids. Here the CDR3 DNA reads TGCGCCAGCAGCTTGGTATCCGGCAATGAGCAGTTCTTC. Its translation is CASSLVSGNEQFF.

This clone was seen only once. In DNA, the CDR3 is TGCGCCAGCAGCTCGACAGGGGCAGTCAATCAGCCCCAGCATTTT. It is translated as CASSSTGAVNQPQHF. The chain uses TRBV5-1 and TRBJ1-5, with 8 bases fitting TRBD1. The V gene's germline CDR1 is SGHRS and CDR2 YFSETQ. The CDR3 runs 15 residues. The ends lost 3 bases at V and 3 bases at J; junction bases unmatched: 5. The complete variable domain, with remaining parts taken from reference TRBV5-1 and TRBJ1-5, reads KAGVTQTPRYLIKTRGQQVTLSCSPISGHRSVSWYQQTPGQGLQFLFEYFSETQRNKGNFPGRFSGRQFSNSRSEMNVSTLELGDSALYLCASSSTGAVNQPQHFGDGTRLSIL.

This clone was seen just once. The J gene is TRBJ2-7, the V gene TRBV27, with 8 bases lining up with TRBD2. This CDR3 spans 15 amino acids. Germline V gene data show CDR1 as MNHEY and CDR2 as SMNVEV (reference sequence). Trimming cost V 7 bases and J 3 bases; bases outside gene matches: 11. Written as DNA, the CDR3 is TGTGCCAGCAAACCTCTATCAGCGGGAGACTACGAGCAGTACTTC. It yields the protein CASKPLSAGDYEQYF.

The CDR3 loop is CASSQGRWETQYF. The CDR3 bases are TGCGCCAGCAGCCAAGGGAGATGGGAGACCCAGTACTTC. V gene TRBV4-3 combines with J gene TRBJ2-5; D is uncertain. This CDR3 has 13 amino acids. The germline gives CDR1 LGHNA, CDR2 YSLEER. Trimming shortened V by 1 base and J by 5 bases, and 8 bases separated the two germline ends.

The V gene is TRBV7-2, the J gene TRBJ2-7, with 13 bases that match TRBD2. CDR3 length equals 17 residues. Germline CDR1 reads SGHTA; CDR2 reads FQGNSA. Trimming at V came to 7 bases and at J to 4 bases, leaving 13 bases not matched to a gene. The CDR3 DNA sequence: TGTGCCAGCACCCACGGACTAGCGGGAGTGGGGTTTTACGAGCAGTACTTC. This translates into CASTHGLAGVGFYEQYF.

V is TRBV29-1 and J is TRBJ2-5, with TRBD1 matching 7 bases. The V gene's germline CDR1 is SQVTM and CDR2 ANQGSEA. This CDR3 comprises 15 residues. V trimming: 2 bases; J trimming: 3 bases; junction bases outside the gene matches: 9. As DNA, the CDR3 is TGCAGCGTTGAATACTCCGGGACAGCTAAAGAGACCCAGTACTTC. It encodes CSVEYSGTAKETQYF. Together with reference TRBV29-1 and TRBJ2-5, the CDR3 gives the full variable domain: SAVISQKPSRDICQRGTSLTIQCQVDSQVTMMFWYRQQPGQSLTLIATANQGSEATYESGFVIDKFPISRPNLTFSTLTVSNMSPEDSSIYLCSVEYSGTAKETQYFGPGTRLLVL.

V is TRBV27 and J is TRBJ2-5; 7 bases agree with TRBD1. CDR1 and CDR2 from the germline V gene are MNHEY and SMNVEV (reference sequence). The trim removed 5 bases at V and 3 bases at J, leaving 12 bases unmatched. This CDR3 contains 16 residues. The CDR3 reads CASSRWSGTAKETQYF. CDR3 in DNA: TGTGCCAGCAGTAGATGGTCTGGGACAGCTAAAGAGACCCAGTACTTC.

J is TRBJ1-2 and V is TRBV30; no reliable D call. Trimming cost V 3 bases and J 5 bases, with 10 bases left between them. The CDR3 extends over 12 amino acids. Germline-derived CDR1 and CDR2 are GTSNPN and SVGIG (reference sequence). The CDR3 nucleotides read TGTGCCTGGAGCCGAGGCGGGTATGGCTACACCTTC. Encoded protein: CAWSRGGYGYTF.

This chain uses TRBV27 with TRBJ2-7; TRBD2 is a possible D gene (6 bases). This CDR3 contains 15 residues. Germline-derived CDR1 and CDR2 are MNHEY and SMNVEV (reference sequence). Trimming took 5 bases from V and 0 from J, leaving 14 bases between them. CDR3 sequence reads: CASSIGGGASYEQYF. CDR3 DNA: TGTGCCAGCAGTATCGGTGGCGGGGCCTCCTACGAGCAGTACTTC.

The rearrangement joins TRBV30 to TRBJ2-3; perhaps TRBD2 as D (5 bases). Trimming pared 2 bases from V and 0 bases from J, leaving 21 bases between. The CDR3 has 18 residues. Germline-derived CDR1 and CDR2 are GTSNPN and SVGIG (reference sequence). The CDR3: CAWSHDYFWVMSTDTQYF. The DNA for the CDR3 is TGTGCCTGGAGTCACGACTACTTCTGGGTGATGAGCACAGATACGCAGTATTTT.

The V gene is TRBV2, the J gene TRBJ1-2, with D possibly matching TRBD1 (5 bases). The CDR3 is made up of 11 amino acids. Trimming pared 7 bases from V and 7 bases from J, leaving 10 bases between. Germline V gene data show CDR1 as SNHLY and CDR2 as FYNNEI. The CDR3 nucleotides read TGTGCCAGCACCAGGGATCGTGGCTACACCTTC. Protein: CASTRDRGYTF.